Listed here is a single T cell receptor beta chain. Its antigen is undetermined. TCRdb passed the reads through MiXCR, listing each CDR3 protein once. The sample comprises hundreds of thousands of distinct CDR3 sequences, about 42% of which are singletons, and roughly two fifths rests with the top ten. These data are taken from a study of T cell repertoires in cytomegalovirus infection. Turning to the study itself: HLA-B-restricted CMV epitopes that are well studied, plus recently identified HLA-C-restricted ones, were used by the study. Carrying CMV and the relevant HLA type showed in public TCR beta signatures. Study outcomes and limitations: The response measured ex vivo was dominated by TCR beta clonotypes (HLA-C-restricted and CMV-specific).

CDR1 SGHAT and CDR2 FQNNGV come from the germline V gene. The CDR3 is 11 amino acids. V lost 8 bases to trimming and J lost 5 bases, with 10 bases between them. The chain has TRBV11-2 and TRBJ2-7; no firm D call. This specimen was cultured PBMCs, taken from culture after CMV antigen stimulation. The clonotype comes from a human donor in good health (CMV status not recorded). Some clones in this sample may be carry-over from other donors' samples. The CDR3 protein is CASSHAHEQYF. The DNA of the CDR3 is TGTGCCAGCTCCCATGCCCACGAGCAGTACTTC.